These T cell receptor beta chains were read from a single sample in a study of blood T cell repertoires in COVID-19. Assay: immunoSEQ multiplex PCR; the TCRdb copy retains only in-frame clones and omits some. The sample shows tens of thousands of clones, roughly 74% of them seen only once. Input material: peripheral blood. Every receptor here comes from a man between 65 and 85 years old with COVID-19, enrolled during active disease. CDR3s include the opening cysteine and the closing phenylalanine or tryptophan. D genes are given only for firm matches. Clone size appears in some rows only: once, few, many, or a class for an expanded clone.

D gene: NA; V gene: TRBV27; clone size: NA; J gene: TRBJ1-6; CDR3 DNA: TGTGCCAGCAGTTTATCGCGAGGTGCTCTCCACTTT; CDR3 protein: CASSLSRGALHF
D gene: TRBD2; V gene: TRBV27; clone size: NA; J gene: TRBJ2-7; CDR3 DNA: TGTGCCAGCAGTTTAGCGGGGGGATCCGAGCAGTACTTC; CDR3 protein: CASSLAGGSEQYF
D gene: TRBD2; V gene: TRBV11-2; clone size: NA; J gene: TRBJ2-4; CDR3 DNA: TGTGCCAGCAGCTCCCCACCGGGGACTAGCGGGGGGGGCATTCAGTACTTC; CDR3 protein: CASSSPPGTSGGGIQYF
D gene: TRBD1; V gene: TRBV28; clone size: NA; J gene: TRBJ1-1; CDR3 DNA: TGTGCCAGCAGTAATGGACAGGGAGACACTGAAGCTTTCTTT; CDR3 protein: CASSNGQGDTEAFF
D gene: NA; V gene: TRBV7-9; clone size: NA; J gene: TRBJ1-2; CDR3 DNA: TGTGCCAGCAGCCTACGGACTCCGGAGGGCTACACCTTC; CDR3 protein: CASSLRTPEGYTF
D gene: NA; V gene: TRBV9; clone size: NA; J gene: TRBJ1-3; CDR3 DNA: TGTGCCAGCAGCGTATCAATTCACTCTGGAAACACCATATATTTT; CDR3 protein: CASSVSIHSGNTIYF
D gene: NA; V gene: TRBV6-2/TRBV6-3; clone size: NA; J gene: TRBJ1-5; CDR3 DNA: TGTGCCAGCAGTTACCCGAGTCAGCCCCAGCATTTT; CDR3 protein: CASSYPSQPQHF
D gene: NA; V gene: TRBV3-1/TRBV3-2; clone size: NA; J gene: TRBJ2-7; CDR3 DNA: TGTGCCAGCAGCGATACAGGCGGGCAGTACTTC; CDR3 protein: CASSDTGGQYF
D gene: TRBD1; V gene: TRBV27; clone size: NA; J gene: TRBJ2-7; CDR3 DNA: TGTGCCAGCAGTTTAAGAGGGGGCAGCTTCTACGAGCAGTACTTC; CDR3 protein: CASSLRGGSFYEQYF
D gene: NA; V gene: TRBV4-1; clone size: NA; J gene: TRBJ1-6; CDR3 DNA: TGCGCCAGCAGCCAAGCAACGGGGGTTTTGAGTTCACCCCTCCACTTT; CDR3 protein: CASSQATGVLSSPLHF
D gene: TRBD1; V gene: TRBV4-1; clone size: few; J gene: TRBJ1-1; CDR3 DNA: TGCGCCAGCAGCCACGACCCGGGACAGGGGGGGATGATGAACACTGAAGCTTTCTTT; CDR3 protein: CASSHDPGQGGMMNTEAFF
D gene: TRBD1; V gene: TRBV10-3; clone size: NA; J gene: TRBJ1-4; CDR3 DNA: TGTGCCATCGCAGTTAGGACAGGGGGCACTGAAAAACTGTTTTTT; CDR3 protein: CAIAVRTGGTEKLFF
D gene: TRBD1; V gene: TRBV5-4; clone size: NA; J gene: TRBJ1-2; CDR3 DNA: TGTGCCAGCAGCTTGCGGGGACAGGAGATTGGTGGCTACACCTTC; CDR3 protein: CASSLRGQEIGGYTF
D gene: TRBD2; V gene: TRBV4-2; clone size: NA; J gene: TRBJ2-2; CDR3 DNA: TGTGCCAGCAGCCAAGTTAGTTACCCTGGACATACCGCGGGAGGGGCGAACACCGGGGAGCTGTTTTTT; CDR3 protein: CASSQVSYPGHTAGGANTGELFF
D gene: TRBD1; V gene: TRBV29-1; clone size: NA; J gene: TRBJ1-2; CDR3 DNA: TGCAGCGTCGCAATGGGGACAGGGGGCTATGGCTACACCTTC; CDR3 protein: CSVAMGTGGYGYTF
D gene: TRBD1; V gene: TRBV6-6; clone size: NA; J gene: TRBJ1-5; CDR3 DNA: TGTGCCAGCAGGCTAGGACAGGGGATGCGTCAGCCCCAGCATTTT; CDR3 protein: CASRLGQGMRQPQHF
D gene: TRBD1; V gene: TRBV28; clone size: NA; J gene: TRBJ1-1; CDR3 DNA: TGTGCCAGCAGTCCTATCGGACAGGGGGTTATCACTGAAGCTTTCTTT; CDR3 protein: CASSPIGQGVITEAFF
D gene: TRBD2; V gene: TRBV5-4; clone size: NA; J gene: TRBJ2-3; CDR3 DNA: TGTGCCAGCAGCTTGGACGGGGGGGCCGTGGCAGATACGCAGTATTTT; CDR3 protein: CASSLDGGAVADTQYF
D gene: NA; V gene: TRBV12-3/TRBV12-4; clone size: once; J gene: TRBJ2-5; CDR3 DNA: TGTGCCAGCAGTTTCCGGGGATCGGAGACCCAGTACTTC; CDR3 protein: CASSFRGSETQYF
D gene: NA; V gene: TRBV29-1; clone size: once; J gene: TRBJ1-2; CDR3 DNA: TGCAGCGTTGAAAAAGGGGTTGAAATCTATGGCTACACCTTC; CDR3 protein: CSVEKGVEIYGYTF
D gene: NA; V gene: TRBV6-5; clone size: once; J gene: TRBJ1-2; CDR3 DNA: TGTGCCAGCAGTTACGGGACACCCTCCTCTGACCTATTC; CDR3 protein: CASSYGTPSSDLF
D gene: NA; V gene: TRBV14; clone size: NA; J gene: TRBJ2-5; CDR3 DNA: TGTGCCAGCAGCCAAGGGGCAGTTGAGACCCAGTACTTC; CDR3 protein: CASSQGAVETQYF
D gene: NA; V gene: TRBV4-3; clone size: NA; J gene: TRBJ1-6; CDR3 DNA: TGCGCCAGCAGCCAAGATATCCTAGAGGGCTATAATTCACCCCTCCACTTT; CDR3 protein: CASSQDILEGYNSPLHF
D gene: TRBD2; V gene: TRBV7-2; clone size: many; J gene: TRBJ2-7; CDR3 DNA: TGTGCCAGCAGCTTCAACCCGACTAGCGGGGCCTACTACGAGCAGTACTTC; CDR3 protein: CASSFNPTSGAYYEQYF
D gene: TRBD1; V gene: TRBV5-5; clone size: NA; J gene: TRBJ1-2; CDR3 DNA: TGTGCCAGCAGCCCCGTTATAGGACAGGTCTATGGCTACACCTTC; CDR3 protein: CASSPVIGQVYGYTF
D gene: TRBD2; V gene: TRBV11-3; clone size: NA; J gene: TRBJ2-3; CDR3 DNA: TGTGCCAGCAGCCTGGGACTAGCGGGAGGAGATACGCAGTATTTT; CDR3 protein: CASSLGLAGGDTQYF
D gene: NA; V gene: TRBV6-1; clone size: NA; J gene: TRBJ2-7; CDR3 DNA: TGTGCCAGCAGCCCCCTGGCGGGGAGCGAGCAGTACTTC; CDR3 protein: CASSPLAGSEQYF
D gene: NA; V gene: TRBV10-3; clone size: NA; J gene: TRBJ1-2; CDR3 DNA: TGTGCCATCAGTGAGTCCCCCCAGACTAGTGGCTACACCTTC; CDR3 protein: CAISESPQTSGYTF
D gene: TRBD1; V gene: TRBV6-5; clone size: NA; J gene: TRBJ2-7; CDR3 DNA: TGTGCCAGCAGTTACGGGGGGACAGGGGGCTTAGACGAGCAGTACTTC; CDR3 protein: CASSYGGTGGLDEQYF
D gene: TRBD2; V gene: TRBV9; clone size: NA; J gene: TRBJ2-5; CDR3 DNA: TGTGCCAGCAGTAGGAGACTAGCGAACCAAGAGACCCAGTACTTC; CDR3 protein: CASSRRLANQETQYF
D gene: TRBD1; V gene: TRBV6-5; clone size: NA; J gene: TRBJ2-7; CDR3 DNA: TGTGCCACCCGGGACAGCCTCCGCGAGCAGTACTTC; CDR3 protein: CATRDSLREQYF
D gene: NA; V gene: TRBV7-2; clone size: NA; J gene: TRBJ1-2; CDR3 DNA: TGTGCCAGCAGCCCCCCAGGTGTGCGCTATGGCTACACCTTC; CDR3 protein: CASSPPGVRYGYTF
D gene: TRBD2; V gene: TRBV11-3; clone size: once; J gene: TRBJ2-2; CDR3 DNA: TGTGCCAGCAACCCGAGCGGGGAAACCGGGGAGCTGTTTTTT; CDR3 protein: CASNPSGETGELFF
D gene: TRBD2; V gene: TRBV19; clone size: many; J gene: TRBJ2-1; CDR3 DNA: TGTGCCAGTAGTCTGAGCGGGAGTATCTACAATGAGCAGTTCTTC; CDR3 protein: CASSLSGSIYNEQFF
D gene: TRBD1; V gene: TRBV7-9; clone size: NA; J gene: TRBJ1-5; CDR3 DNA: TGTGCCAGCAGCTTCGGACAGGGTGAGAGCAATCAGCCCCAGCATTTT; CDR3 protein: CASSFGQGESNQPQHF
D gene: NA; V gene: TRBV19; clone size: NA; J gene: TRBJ2-7; CDR3 DNA: TGTGCCAGTAGCGACAGGCCGCGATCGATTGACGAGCAGTACTTC; CDR3 protein: CASSDRPRSIDEQYF
D gene: NA; V gene: TRBV4-1; clone size: NA; J gene: TRBJ1-4; CDR3 DNA: TGCGCCAGCAGCCAACTCCCGGGGGGGCCAACTAATGAAAAACTGTTTTTT; CDR3 protein: CASSQLPGGPTNEKLFF
D gene: TRBD2; V gene: TRBV19; clone size: NA; J gene: TRBJ2-1; CDR3 DNA: TGTGCCAGTAGTGGGGGTAGCGGGAGGGCCGGCGAGCAGTTCTTC; CDR3 protein: CASSGGSGRAGEQFF
D gene: TRBD2; V gene: TRBV7-3; clone size: NA; J gene: TRBJ2-5; CDR3 DNA: TGTGCCAGCAGCCCGGGGGGGGCACAAGAGACCCAGTACTTC; CDR3 protein: CASSPGGAQETQYF
D gene: NA; V gene: TRBV7-8; clone size: NA; J gene: TRBJ2-1; CDR3 DNA: TGTGCCAGCAGCTTGGGGGCCCCGAGCTCCTACAATGAGCAGTTCTTC; CDR3 protein: CASSLGAPSSYNEQFF
D gene: NA; V gene: TRBV5-8; clone size: NA; J gene: TRBJ1-5; CDR3 DNA: TGTGCCAGCAGCTTGGAGGGAGGGGATCAGCCCCAGCATTTT; CDR3 protein: CASSLEGGDQPQHF
D gene: NA; V gene: TRBV7-9; clone size: NA; J gene: TRBJ2-3; CDR3 DNA: TGTGCCAGCGCCCGGGCAGATACGCAGTATTTT; CDR3 protein: CASARADTQYF
D gene: NA; V gene: TRBV21-1; clone size: few; J gene: TRBJ2-7; CDR3 DNA: TGTGCCAGCAGCGGCAACAGGGGGCCACACGAGCAGTACTTC; CDR3 protein: CASSGNRGPHEQYF
D gene: TRBD1; V gene: TRBV5-4; clone size: NA; J gene: TRBJ1-2; CDR3 DNA: TGTGCCAGCAGCTCGGGACAGGCGAACTATGGCTACACCTTC; CDR3 protein: CASSSGQANYGYTF
D gene: NA; V gene: TRBV6-1; clone size: once; J gene: TRBJ2-4; CDR3 DNA: TGTGCCAGCAGTGAAAGCGTCAATCAACCCAAAAACATTCAGTACTTC; CDR3 protein: CASSESVNQPKNIQYF
D gene: NA; V gene: TRBV5-4; clone size: NA; J gene: TRBJ2-5; CDR3 DNA: TGTGCCAGCAGCTTGCTGCAGGGGGGCCGCGTGGAGACCCAGTACTTC; CDR3 protein: CASSLLQGGRVETQYF
D gene: NA; V gene: TRBV18; clone size: NA; J gene: TRBJ2-1; CDR3 DNA: TGTGCCAGCTCACCTCGGCGGGACAATGAGCAGTTCTTC; CDR3 protein: CASSPRRDNEQFF
D gene: TRBD1; V gene: TRBV28; clone size: NA; J gene: TRBJ1-1; CDR3 DNA: TGTGCCAGCAGGAAAGGACAGGGGGAATTCTTT; CDR3 protein: CASRKGQGEFF
D gene: NA; V gene: TRBV30; clone size: NA; J gene: TRBJ1-1; CDR3 DNA: TGTGCCTGGATGTCTCGGGGGGCCGGGAACACTGAAGCTTTCTTT; CDR3 protein: CAWMSRGAGNTEAFF
D gene: TRBD1; V gene: TRBV27; clone size: NA; J gene: TRBJ2-7; CDR3 DNA: TGTGCCAGCAGCACCCCTGACAGGGCCCGAGGGGAGCAGTACTTC; CDR3 protein: CASSTPDRARGEQYF
D gene: TRBD1; V gene: TRBV4-1; clone size: NA; J gene: TRBJ2-2; CDR3 DNA: TGCGCCAGCAGCGCGGGACAGGGGGTGAACACCGGGGAGCTGTTTTTT; CDR3 protein: CASSAGQGVNTGELFF